These 22 T cell receptor beta chains were sequenced from one sample in a study of cytomegalovirus exposure and HLA in healthy donors. Primers included in the PCR were 60 Vbeta and 13 Jbeta primers. Sequenced by immunoSEQ multiplex PCR; TCRdb stores in-frame clones only, minus some. Among about 120,000 clones listed, around 66% were seen once. The sequenced sample was PBMCs. The receptor set was obtained from a woman in her thirties or forties in good health and CMV-seropositive.

The genes are TRBV19 and TRBJ1-2; 8 positions match TRBD1. Germline lookup yields CDR1 LNHDA and CDR2 SQIVND (reference sequence). V lost 9 bases to trimming and J lost 3 bases; unmatched junction nucleotides: 18. The CDR3 length is 17 residues. The CDR3 spells CASRKDRAPSHYYGYTF. As DNA, the CDR3 is TGTGCCAGCAGAAAGGACAGGGCCCCCTCTCATTACTATGGCTACACCTTC.

V usage is TRBV18 and J usage is TRBJ1-5; 8 bases are a match to TRBD1. Germline V gives CDR1 KGHSH, CDR2 LQKENI. The CDR3 extends over 15 amino acids. J was trimmed by 1 base and V by 3 bases; bases with no gene match: 2. The CDR3 sequence is CASSPQGASNQPQHF. CDR3 in DNA: TGTGCCAGCTCACCCCAGGGGGCGAGCAATCAGCCCCAGCATTTT.

There are a few counts of this clone. The chain recombines TRBV11-3 with TRBJ2-3; no clear D. The CDR3 length is 14 residues. Per the germline V gene, CDR1 is SGHNT and CDR2 is YENEEA. Trimming shortened V by 3 bases and J by 2 bases, and 9 bases separated the two germline ends. The CDR3 coding sequence is TGTGCCAGCAGCTTTGTTGTCCACACAGATACGCAGTATTTT. Encoded protein: CASSFVVHTDTQYF.

This clone was found a few times. The chain combines TRBV6-6 with TRBJ2-5; 12 bases align to TRBD1. The CDR3 runs to 16 residues. Per the germline V gene, CDR1 is MNHNY and CDR2 is SVGAGI (reference sequence). After removal of 2 bases from V and 4 bases from J, the junction contained 5 bases not matched to a gene. CDR3: CASSYEGQGAGETQYF. The DNA for the CDR3 is TGTGCCAGCAGTTACGAGGGACAGGGGGCGGGAGAGACCCAGTACTTC.

The chain carries TRBV5-1 and TRBJ1-2; D is unclear. Germline CDR1 SGHRS, CDR2 YFSETQ. This CDR3 region has 13 residues. The V gene lost 4 bases and the J gene lost 8 bases, with 15 bases spanning the gap. Here the CDR3 DNA reads TGCGCCAGCAGCCCTCGGGAGGATTGGGGCTACACCTTC. Its translation is CASSPREDWGYTF.

This clone has a handful of counts. The rearrangement uses TRBV7-9 and TRBJ2-3, with 9 positions matching TRBD2. The CDR3 runs 16 residues. The V and J ends lost 2 bases and 2 bases, in that order; junction bases with no gene match: 5. CDR1 and CDR2 from the germline V gene are SEHNR and FQNEAQ (reference sequence). In nucleotides, the CDR3 is TGTGCCAGCAGCTTATCTCTAGCGGGGTACACAGATACGCAGTATTTT. As protein: CASSLSLAGYTDTQYF.

The rearrangement links TRBV6-5 to TRBJ1-1; maybe TRBD1 (6 bases). Germline CDR1 is MNHEY and CDR2 is SVGAGI. This CDR3 comprises 12 residues. Trimming left V 6 bases short and J 7 bases short, with 12 bases between. DNA for the CDR3: TGTGCCAGCAGCTCTACAGGGCTTGAAGCTTTCTTT. Residues: CASSSTGLEAFF.

A single count supports this clone. The chain couples TRBV5-1 to TRBJ2-5; D remains ambiguous. The J call is uncertain, as TRBJ2-7 better fits the DNA end. Germline V gives CDR1 SGHRS, CDR2 YFSETQ. The CDR3 extends over 13 amino acids. CDR3 protein: CASGPLGSYEQYF. The CDR3 coding sequence is TGCGCCAGCGGGCCCCTTGGGTCCTACGAGCAGTACTTC.

The gene calls are TRBV30 and TRBJ2-7; a possible D gene is TRBD2 (8 bases). Germline V gives CDR1 GTSNPN, CDR2 SVGIG (reference sequence). The CDR3 contains 11 residues. V was trimmed by 4 bases and J by 9 bases, leaving 13 bases between them. The CDR3 here is CAWTGGDRQYF. CDR3 bases: TGTGCCTGGACCGGGGGGGACAGGCAGTACTTC.

This clone was recorded once. V and J are TRBV15 and TRBJ2-3; TRBD2 is a possible D gene (5 bases). This CDR3 spans 12 amino acids. Germline assignment: CDR1 LNHNV and CDR2 YYDKDF (reference sequence). Trimming left V 0 bases short and J 8 bases short, with 6 bases between. The CDR3 nucleotides are TGTGCCACCAGCAGAGATCGGGGTACGCAGTATTTT. This gives the protein CATSRDRGTQYF.

V usage is TRBV27 and J usage is TRBJ2-1, with 14 bases lining up with TRBD2. Trimming took 8 bases from V and 0 from J; bases not matched to a gene: 9. The CDR3 is 18 amino acids. Germline V gives CDR1 MNHEY, CDR2 SMNVEV (reference sequence). CDR3 in DNA: TGTGCCAGCGGGGCTCGGACTAGCGGGAGGAGCTCCTACAATGAGCAGTTCTTC. Amino acid sequence: CASGARTSGRSSYNEQFF.

This sequence joins TRBV5-1 and TRBJ2-7; no reliable D call. Trimming took off 4 bases at V and 2 bases at J, with 13 bases between the two ends. Germline V gene lookup returns CDR1 SGHRS and CDR2 YFSETQ. This CDR3 spans 14 amino acids. The CDR3 coding sequence is TGCGCCAGCAGCCCATCCAGATACCCCTACGAGCAGTACTTC. It encodes CASSPSRYPYEQYF.

This clone showed up just a few times. Other DNA variants within this sample encode the same CDR3. This chain connects TRBV7-9 to TRBJ2-5, with D maybe TRBD2 (6 bases). From germline, CDR1 is SEHNR and CDR2 FQNEAQ (reference sequence). This CDR3 is 14 amino acids long. The V gene lost 0 bases and the J gene lost 1 base, with 6 bases spanning the gap. CDR3 region: CASSLAGGQETQYF. DNA for the CDR3: TGTGCCAGCAGCTTAGCGGGGGGCCAAGAGACCCAGTACTTC.

This clone was counted between two and nine times. The chain joins TRBV7-8 to TRBJ2-1; TRBD2 matches 8 bases. V lost 5 bases and J lost 0; bases outside the gene matches: 3. The CDR3 contains 15 residues. The germline V gene has CDR1 SGHVS and CDR2 FQNEAQ. CDR3 nucleotide sequence: TGTGCCAGCAGCCTCAGCGGGAGCTCCTACAATGAGCAGTTCTTC. This sequence encodes CASSLSGSSYNEQFF.

V and J are TRBV2 and TRBJ1-2; the D is unclear. Germline CDR1 and CDR2: SNHLY and FYNNEI. CDR3 length: 14 residues. Trimming cost V 4 bases and J 6 bases, with 15 bases left between them. CDR3 protein: CASSVARGGDGYTF. For the CDR3, the DNA is TGTGCCAGCAGTGTCGCTAGAGGCGGGGATGGCTACACCTTC.

The chain has TRBV21-1 and TRBJ1-6; TRBD1 was called by the table and not checked on the DNA. TRBV21-1 is an annotated pseudogene. This CDR3 contains 14 residues. CDR3 region: CAKGTGLGNSPLHF. CDR3 DNA sequence: TGTGCCAAAGGGACAGGACTCGGTAATTCACCCCTCCACTTT.

This chain joins TRBV11-2 and TRBJ2-6; a weak D match, TRBD1 (5 bases). This CDR3 spans 19 amino acids. Looked up from germline, CDR1 is SGHAT and CDR2 is FQNNGV. Trimming removed 3 bases at V and 1 base at J, with 19 bases between. The CDR3 bases are TGTGCCAGCAGCTTTTGGCAGGGTCGTTTCAGTTCTGGGGCCAACGTCCTGACTTTC. As protein: CASSFWQGRFSSGANVLTF.

This clone has more than one count but fewer than ten. This sequence joins TRBV19 and TRBJ2-1; 8 nucleotides match TRBD2. CDR3 size: 13 residues. J gave up 10 bases and V 3 bases, and 5 bases lay outside the gene matches. CDR1 LNHDA and CDR2 SQIVND come from the germline V gene (reference sequence). CDR3 loop: CASSIRAGGEQFF. The DNA for the CDR3 is TGTGCCAGTAGTATCAGGGCGGGGGGAGAGCAGTTCTTC.

This sequence joins TRBV5-4 and TRBJ2-1; a weak D match, TRBD1 (6 bases). CDR3 length: 12 residues. Trimming took 7 bases from V and 4 from J, leaving 9 bases between them. Germline V lookup: CDR1 SGHNT, CDR2 YYREEE (reference sequence). This CDR3 is CASGTRYNEQFF. The DNA for the CDR3 is TGTGCCAGCGGGACAAGGTACAATGAGCAGTTCTTC.

This clone was detected a few times. The V gene is TRBV10-2, the J gene TRBJ2-3; 10 bases map to TRBD2. Looked up from germline, CDR1 is WSHSY and CDR2 is SAAADI. Trimming at V came to 3 bases and at J to 5 bases, leaving 5 bases not matched to a gene. The CDR3 extends over 15 amino acids. The CDR3: CASSDRSSGRDTQYF. CDR3 in DNA: TGCGCCAGCAGTGATAGGTCTAGCGGGAGAGATACGCAGTATTTT.

The genes are TRBV5-1 and TRBJ1-4, with D uncertain. Trimming took off 1 base at V and 7 bases at J, with 11 bases between the two ends. The CDR3 is 14 residues long. Per the germline V gene, CDR1 is SGHRS and CDR2 is YFSETQ. The CDR3 DNA follows: TGCGCCAGCAGCTTGTCAGGATCCGGTGAAAAACTGTTTTTT. This sequence encodes CASSLSGSGEKLFF.

This clone was picked up a small number of times. One end of the junction varies from germline; a read error may be responsible. V is TRBV29-1 and J is TRBJ2-7; 9 bases are shared with TRBD2. Germline assignment: CDR1 SQVTM and CDR2 ANQGSEA. The CDR3 consists of 14 residues. The CDR3 DNA sequence: TGCGGCGTTGGGGAACGAGCGGGAGGATACGAGCAGTACTTC. This translates into CGVGERAGGYEQYF.